This passage covers 2 T cell receptor beta chains from one sample sequenced in a study of long-term antiretroviral therapy in people with HIV. The run of the v3.0 immunoSEQ assay was at survey level. Measured with immunoSEQ multiplex PCR; TCRdb has only the in-frame clones, and not every one. Of roughly 13,000 clones listed, 70% to 80% were seen once; the top ten hold about a fifth. The sequencing here drew on unsorted PBMCs, taken 1.3 years before starting antiretroviral therapy. Receptors were obtained from a man aged 35 to 55 with HIV.

The chain joins TRBV7-8 to TRBJ1-1, with D maybe TRBD1 (6 bases). Germline V CDR1 and CDR2: SGHVS, FQNEAQ. CDR3 length equals 12 residues. Trimming removed 5 bases at V and 3 bases at J, with 7 bases between. The CDR3, as DNA: TGTGCCAGCAGCGGACAGTACACTGAAGCTTTCTTT. Translating it yields CASSGQYTEAFF.

The chain carries TRBV12-5 and TRBJ2-1, with TRBD2 identical over 8 bases. The CDR3 is 16 amino acids. Germline V gene lookup returns CDR1 LGHNT and CDR2 FRNRAP. Trimming at V came to 1 base and at J to 8 bases, leaving 10 bases not matched to a gene. The CDR3 loop reads CASGLGGSGGLDEQFF. DNA for the CDR3: TGTGCTAGTGGTTTGGGGGGGAGCGGGGGCCTTGATGAGCAGTTCTTC. Using reference TRBV12-5 and TRBJ2-1 for the parts outside the CDR3, the full variable domain is DARVTQTPRHKVTEMGQEVTMRCQPILGHNTVFWYRQTMMQGLELLAYFRNRAPLDDSGMPKDRFSAEMPDATLATLKIQPSEPRDSAVYFCASGLGGSGGLDEQFFGPGTRLTVL.